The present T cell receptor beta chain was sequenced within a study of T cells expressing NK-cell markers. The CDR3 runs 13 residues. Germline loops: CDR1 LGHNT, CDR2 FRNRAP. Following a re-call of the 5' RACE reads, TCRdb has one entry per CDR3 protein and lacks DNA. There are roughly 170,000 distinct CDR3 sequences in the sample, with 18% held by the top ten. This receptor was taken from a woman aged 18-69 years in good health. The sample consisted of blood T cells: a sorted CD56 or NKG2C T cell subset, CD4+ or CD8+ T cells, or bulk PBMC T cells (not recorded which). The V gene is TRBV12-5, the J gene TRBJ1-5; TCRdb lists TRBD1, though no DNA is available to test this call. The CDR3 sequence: CASGLDRGQPQHF.